These 17 T cell receptor beta chains share one sample of origin, sequenced in a study of shared clonotypes between healthy human individuals. The assay was immunoSEQ multiplex PCR, and TCRdb's table has in-frame clones only and misses some. The table records some 2,000,000 clones, nearly 97% of them present only once. The sample was naive CD4+ T cells sorted from blood. Subset reported: CD45RA+ positively selected. The receptors derive from a man between 18 and 35 years old in good health.

This rearrangement joins TRBV9 to TRBJ2-2; no clear D. This CDR3 has 14 residues. V shed 3 bases and J shed 6 bases, with 12 bases lying between them. Germline V CDR1 and CDR2: SGDLS, YYNGEE. The CDR3 DNA sequence: TGTGCCAGCAGCGGAACGGTTTACGCCGGGGAGCTGTTTTTT. Protein sequence: CASSGTVYAGELFF.

V is TRBV7-9 and J is TRBJ2-5; 9 bases line up with TRBD2. V shed 6 bases, J shed 3 bases, and the junction held 8 bases outside the gene matches. The CDR3 runs to 15 residues. Germline CDR1 and CDR2: SEHNR and FQNEAQ (reference sequence). The DNA for the CDR3 is TGTGCCAGCAGTTTATGGCCTAGCGGGAAAGAGACCCAGTACTTC. Translated, it gives CASSLWPSGKETQYF.

The genes are TRBV30 and TRBJ2-1; D is uncertain. The CDR3 spans 14 residues. The germline gives CDR1 GTSNPN, CDR2 SVGIG (reference sequence). Trimming took 2 bases from V and 4 from J, leaving 12 bases between them. CDR3 in DNA: TGTGCCTGGAGTTACGGCGGCCGGTACAATGAGCAGTTCTTC. Translating it yields CAWSYGGRYNEQFF.

The table lists this clone with a few counts. This chain joins TRBV19 and TRBJ1-2; unclear D gene. Per germline, CDR1 LNHDA and CDR2 SQIVND (reference sequence). The V end lost 6 bases, the J end lost 5 bases, and 13 bases lay between the germline ends. The CDR3 length is 13 residues. The CDR3 region is CASSLGWGYGYTF. CDR3 in DNA: TGTGCCAGTAGCCTAGGGTGGGGATATGGCTACACCTTC.

V gene TRBV29-1 combines with J gene TRBJ1-2, with D unresolved. This CDR3 contains 13 residues. CDR1 and CDR2 (germline): SQVTM, ANQGSEA. V shed 4 bases and J shed 0 bases, with 9 bases lying between them. The CDR3 nucleotides read TGCAGCGTTGGAAGATCTGCTAACTATGGCTACACCTTC. Translating gives CSVGRSANYGYTF. The full variable domain, completed using reference TRBV29-1 and TRBJ1-2, is SAVISQKPSRDICQRGTSLTIQCQVDSQVTMMFWYRQQPGQSLTLIATANQGSEATYESGFVIDKFPISRPNLTFSTLTVSNMSPEDSSIYLCSVGRSANYGYTFGSGTRLTVV.

This chain uses TRBV5-1 with TRBJ2-3, with 8 bases aligning to TRBD1. Trimming cost V 0 bases and J 4 bases; bases outside gene matches: 10. Germline lookup yields CDR1 SGHRS and CDR2 YFSETQ. The CDR3 extends over 17 amino acids. CDR3 residues: CASSLAAAGGLADTQYF. DNA of the CDR3: TGCGCCAGCAGCTTGGCCGCGGCAGGGGGCTTGGCAGATACGCAGTATTTT.

The gene calls are TRBV4-1 and TRBJ1-1, with no clear D. V shed 4 bases and J shed 4 bases, with 7 bases lying between them. Germline CDR1 MGHRA, CDR2 YSYEKL. The CDR3 runs to 12 residues. CDR3 nucleotide sequence: TGCGCCAGCAGCCGGATGGGCACTGAAGCTTTCTTT. Its protein is CASSRMGTEAFF.

This chain links TRBV2 with TRBJ2-1, with D perhaps TRBD1 (5 bases). The germline V and J ends were trimmed by 7 bases and 0 bases, with 16 bases remaining between them. Per the germline V gene, CDR1 is SNHLY and CDR2 is FYNNEI. The CDR3 length is 16 residues. This chain's CDR3 is CASKYQGFGSYNEQFF. DNA for the CDR3: TGTGCCAGCAAATACCAGGGATTCGGCTCCTACAATGAGCAGTTCTTC.

The gene calls are TRBV10-3 and TRBJ1-2; a weak D match, TRBD1 (5 bases). The CDR3 is 13 residues long. Germline V gene sequence: CDR1 ENHRY, CDR2 SYGVKD. Trimming left V 6 bases short and J 4 bases short, with 12 bases between. CDR3 sequence (DNA): TGTGCCATCAGCGTGACAGCAGGCTATGGCTACACCTTC. Translating it yields CAISVTAGYGYTF.

The chain joins TRBV4-2 to TRBJ2-7; 16 bases line up with TRBD2. This CDR3 is built from 17 residues. Per germline, CDR1 LGHNA and CDR2 YNFKEQ. The J segment lost 3 bases and the V segment lost 4 bases, leaving 6 bases of the junction unmatched. This CDR3 is CASSPGLAGGPIYEQYF. CDR3 DNA sequence: TGTGCCAGCAGCCCGGGACTAGCGGGGGGGCCTATCTACGAGCAGTACTTC.

This rearrangement joins TRBV27 to TRBJ2-7; D call uncertain. The CDR3 loop spans 13 amino acids. CDR1 and CDR2 from the germline V gene are MNHEY and SMNVEV (reference sequence). V lost 8 bases and J 4 bases, leaving 15 bases between the germline ends. In nucleotides, the CDR3 is TGTGCCAGCTTAAACTTCATCGGGTACGAGCAGTACTTC. It yields the protein CASLNFIGYEQYF.

V is TRBV5-1 and J is TRBJ2-7; D possibly corresponds to TRBD2 (5 bases). Trimming removed 0 bases from V and 4 bases from J, with 14 bases in between. The CDR3 spans 15 residues. Germline V gives CDR1 SGHRS, CDR2 YFSETQ. CDR3 region: CASSLGGANPYEQYF. Here the CDR3 DNA reads TGCGCCAGCAGCTTGGGGGGAGCCAACCCTTACGAGCAGTACTTC.

V gene TRBV5-6 combines with J gene TRBJ1-6; D is unclear. The CDR3 is 14 amino acids. V dropped 2 bases and J dropped 3 bases, with 6 bases sitting between them. CDR1 is SGHDT, CDR2 YYEEEE, per germline. The CDR3 region is CASSLQIYNSPLHF. In DNA, the CDR3 is TGTGCCAGCAGCTTACAGATCTATAATTCACCCCTCCACTTT.

J is TRBJ1-2 and V is TRBV30; D gene uncertain. Germline V lookup: CDR1 GTSNPN, CDR2 SVGIG (reference sequence). The length of the CDR3 is 14 residues. The V gene lost 4 bases and the J gene lost 6 bases, with 18 bases spanning the gap. In DNA form, the CDR3 reads TGTGCCTGGAAAAACCGGGCCTCAAGTCATGGCTACACCTTC. This encodes CAWKNRASSHGYTF. Variable domain in full (rest from reference TRBV30 and TRBJ1-2): SQTIHQWPATLVQPVGSPLSLECTVEGTSNPNLYWYRQAAGRGLQLLFYSVGIGQISSEVPQNLSASRPQDRQFILSSKKLLLSDSGFYLCAWKNRASSHGYTFGSGTRLTVV.

Details on this clone: Other DNA sequences of this sample code for an identical CDR3. This chain connects TRBV11-2 to TRBJ1-6, with unresolved D. Germline-derived CDR1 and CDR2 are SGHAT and FQNNGV. The CDR3 contains 14 residues. Between the trimmed V and J ends, which lost 3 bases and 7 bases, there was a span of 10 bases. CDR3 sequence: CASSLDPGNSPLHF. CDR3 DNA sequence: TGTGCCAGCAGCTTGGACCCTGGAAATTCACCCCTCCACTTT.

This chain links TRBV7-8 with TRBJ2-4; D possibly matches TRBD1 or TRBD2 (5 bases each). This CDR3 is built from 14 residues. V lost 4 bases to trimming and J lost 0 bases, with 7 bases between them. The germline V gene has CDR1 SGHVS and CDR2 FQNEAQ. CDR3 protein: CASSSGTAKNIQYF. The DNA of the CDR3 is TGTGCCAGCAGCTCCGGGACAGCCAAAAACATTCAGTACTTC.

The rearrangement uses TRBV9 and TRBJ2-3, with a tentative D call TRBD2 (6 bases). CDR3 size: 16 residues. Per the germline V gene, CDR1 is SGDLS and CDR2 is YYNGEE. Trimming removed 5 bases from V and 0 bases from J, with 16 bases in between. This chain's CDR3 is CASSLGEGLSTDTQYF. The CDR3 DNA reads TGTGCCAGCAGTCTAGGAGAGGGACTGAGCACAGATACGCAGTATTTT. The full variable domain, rest sourced from reference TRBV9 and TRBJ2-3, is DSGVTQTPKHLITATGQRVTLRCSPRSGDLSVYWYQQSLDQGLQFLIQYYNGEERAKGNILERFSAQQFPDLHSELNLSSLELGDSALYFCASSLGEGLSTDTQYFGPGTRLTVL.